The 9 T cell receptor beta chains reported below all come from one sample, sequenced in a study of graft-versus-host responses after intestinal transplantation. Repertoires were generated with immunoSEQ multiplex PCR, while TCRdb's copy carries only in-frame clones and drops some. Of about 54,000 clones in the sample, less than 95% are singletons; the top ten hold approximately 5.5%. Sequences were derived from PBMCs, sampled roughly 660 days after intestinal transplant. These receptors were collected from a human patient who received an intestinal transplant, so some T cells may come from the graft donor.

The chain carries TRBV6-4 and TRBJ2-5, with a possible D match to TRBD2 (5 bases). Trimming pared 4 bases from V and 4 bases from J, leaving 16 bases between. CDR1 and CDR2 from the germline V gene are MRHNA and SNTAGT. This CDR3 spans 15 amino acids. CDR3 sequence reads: CASSAKLELPETQYF. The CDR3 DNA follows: TGTGCCAGCAGTGCAAAACTAGAGCTACCAGAGACCCAGTACTTC.

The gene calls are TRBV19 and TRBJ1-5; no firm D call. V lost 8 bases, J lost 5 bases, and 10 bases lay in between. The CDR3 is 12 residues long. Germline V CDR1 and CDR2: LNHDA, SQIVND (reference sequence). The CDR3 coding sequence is TGTGCCAGTTCCTTCTCGGATCAGCCCCAGCATTTT. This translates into CASSFSDQPQHF. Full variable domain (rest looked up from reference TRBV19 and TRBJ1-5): DGGITQSPKYLFRKEGQNVTLSCEQNLNHDAMYWYRQDPGQGLRLIYYSQIVNDFQKGDIAEGYSVSREKKESFPLTVTSAQKNPTAFYLCASSFSDQPQHFGDGTRLSIL.

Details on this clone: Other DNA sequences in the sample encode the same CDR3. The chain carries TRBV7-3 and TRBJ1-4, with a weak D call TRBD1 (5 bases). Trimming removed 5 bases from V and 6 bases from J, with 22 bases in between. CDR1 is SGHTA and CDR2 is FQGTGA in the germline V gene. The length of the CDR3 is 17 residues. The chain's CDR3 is CASSPHPGTELDEKLFF. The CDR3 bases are TGTGCCAGCAGCCCGCACCCTGGGACTGAGCTCGATGAAAAACTGTTTTTT.

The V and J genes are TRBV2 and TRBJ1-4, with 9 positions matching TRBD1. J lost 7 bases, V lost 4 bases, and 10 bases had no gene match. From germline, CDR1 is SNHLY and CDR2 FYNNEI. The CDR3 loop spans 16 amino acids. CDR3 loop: CASSANSAGQGEKLFF. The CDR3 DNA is TGTGCCAGCAGTGCGAACTCCGCGGGACAGGGTGAAAAACTGTTTTTT.

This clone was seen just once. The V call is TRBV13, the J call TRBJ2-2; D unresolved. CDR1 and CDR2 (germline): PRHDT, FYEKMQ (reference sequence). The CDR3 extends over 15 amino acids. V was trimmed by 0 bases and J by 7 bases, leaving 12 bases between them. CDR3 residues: CASSLGPMSIGELFF. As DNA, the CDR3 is TGTGCCAGCAGCTTAGGTCCCATGAGCATCGGGGAGCTGTTTTTT.

The CDR3 DNA reads as TGTGCCAGCCGTCCCCCTCGTACAGAAAGAGGCTACACCTTC. Translating gives CASRPPRTERGYTF. V gene TRBV6-6 combines with J gene TRBJ1-2, with D unresolved. Germline V gives CDR1 MNHNY, CDR2 SVGAGI (reference sequence). V gave up 8 bases and J gave up 8 bases, with 21 bases separating them. CDR3 length equals 14 residues.

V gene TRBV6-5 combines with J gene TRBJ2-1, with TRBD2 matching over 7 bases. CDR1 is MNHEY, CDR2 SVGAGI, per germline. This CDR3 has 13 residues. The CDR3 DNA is TGTGCTACGCTAGCGGTACCTAACAATGAGCAGTTCTTC. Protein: CATLAVPNNEQFF.

This CDR3 is CASPTNTEAFF. The CDR3 DNA follows: TGTGCCAGTCCGACGAACACTGAAGCTTTCTTT. V usage is TRBV7-9 and J usage is TRBJ1-1; D not certain. Trimming stripped 9 bases from V and 1 base from J, with 6 bases between. Per germline, CDR1 SEHNR and CDR2 FQNEAQ (reference sequence). The CDR3 loop spans 11 amino acids.

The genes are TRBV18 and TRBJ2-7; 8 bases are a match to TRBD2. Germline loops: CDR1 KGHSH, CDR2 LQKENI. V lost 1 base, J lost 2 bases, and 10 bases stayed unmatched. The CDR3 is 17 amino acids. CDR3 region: CASSPRTPGGAPYEQYF. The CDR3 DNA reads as TGTGCCAGCTCACCACGGACTCCGGGGGGGGCGCCCTACGAGCAGTACTTC.